This record concerns one T cell receptor (beta chain) sequence. What it binds is not known. This sample stems from a study of CD8 T cells in ankylosing spondylitis. TCRdb itself ran the 5' RACE reads through MiXCR, one entry per CDR3 protein. The sample has 250,000 or so distinct CDR3 sequences; roughly 25% are singletons. V was clipped by 7 bases and J by 1 base; unmatched bases: 5. This CDR3 has 13 residues. Germline V gene data show CDR1 as SQVTM and CDR2 as ANQGSEA. General study points: Typical of ankylosing spondylitis blood, it appeared, was a TCR beta motif of eight highly homologous variants. Disease-linked clones were found to be CD8+ and relatively rare in peripheral blood.

Source material: blood, either unsorted or a sorted T cell fraction (not recorded which). The genes are TRBV29-1 and TRBJ1-1; the match to TRBD1 covers 8 bases. The receptor's source is a male donor with ankylosing spondylitis or in good health (not recorded which). The CDR3 loop is CSAVQGANTEAFF. The CDR3 DNA reads as TGCAGCGCAGTGCAGGGGGCGAACACTGAAGCTTTCTTT. Full variable domain (rest looked up from reference TRBV29-1 and TRBJ1-1): SAVISQKPSRDICQRGTSLTIQCQVDSQVTMMFWYRQQPGQSLTLIATANQGSEATYESGFVIDKFPISRPNLTFSTLTVSNMSPEDSSIYLCSAVQGANTEAFFGQGTRLTVV.